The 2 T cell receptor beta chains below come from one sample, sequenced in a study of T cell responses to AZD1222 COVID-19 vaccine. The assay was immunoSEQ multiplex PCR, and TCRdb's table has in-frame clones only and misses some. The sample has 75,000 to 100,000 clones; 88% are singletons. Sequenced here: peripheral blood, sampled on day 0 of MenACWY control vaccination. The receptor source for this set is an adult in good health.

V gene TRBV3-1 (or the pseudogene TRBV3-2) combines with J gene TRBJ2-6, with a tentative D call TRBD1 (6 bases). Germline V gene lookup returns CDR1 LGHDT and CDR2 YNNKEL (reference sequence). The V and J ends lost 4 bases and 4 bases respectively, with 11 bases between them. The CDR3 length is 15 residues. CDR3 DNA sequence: TGTGCCAGCAGCCCCCAGGGGTACGGGGCCAACGTCCTGACTTTC. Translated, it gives CASSPQGYGANVLTF.

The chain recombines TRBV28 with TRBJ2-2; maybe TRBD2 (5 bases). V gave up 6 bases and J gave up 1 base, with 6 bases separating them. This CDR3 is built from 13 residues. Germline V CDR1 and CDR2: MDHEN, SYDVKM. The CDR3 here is CASREGNTGELFF. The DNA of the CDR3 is TGTGCCAGCAGAGAGGGGAACACCGGGGAGCTGTTTTTT.